One and the same sample provided the 23 T cell receptor beta chains below, sequenced in a study of cytomegalovirus exposure and HLA in healthy donors (dated by TCRdb to about 2017). The method behind the library was the immunoSEQ multiplex PCR assay. A mixture of 60 forward primers for TCR Vbeta segments and 13 reverse primers for TCR Jbeta segments was used in the multiplex PCR. As stored in TCRdb, this immuneACCESS dataset retains in-frame rearrangements with V and J assigned. A fraction of the clones does not appear; measured against another copy, unresolved V genes explain less than half of the discrepancy, and the remainder lacks a known reason. The sample's clone listing holds 100,000 to 150,000 clones. Together, the top ten hold around 1.5% of the sample. The sample comprised PBMCs. Every receptor here comes from a woman aged 40-49 years in good health and CMV-seronegative.

This rearrangement joins TRBV5-6 to TRBJ2-5; 15 bases line up with TRBD2. Germline V gives CDR1 SGHDT, CDR2 YYEEEE. There are 17 residues in the CDR3. Trimming cost V 2 bases and J 4 bases; bases outside gene matches: 6. CDR3 sequence: CASSFPGLAGGAETQYF. The DNA for the CDR3 is TGTGCCAGCAGCTTTCCGGGACTAGCGGGGGGAGCAGAGACCCAGTACTTC.

The genes are TRBV5-1 and TRBJ2-5, with 14 bases aligning to TRBD2. The V gene end was trimmed by 4 bases and the J gene end by 0 bases; junction bases not matched to a gene: 11. The CDR3 covers 19 residues. CDR1 and CDR2 (germline): SGHRS, YFSETQ. CDR3 residues: CASSRRLAGGLPYQETQYF. In DNA, the CDR3 is TGCGCCAGCAGCCGCCGACTAGCGGGGGGGCTCCCGTACCAAGAGACCCAGTACTTC.

This chain joins TRBV7-2 and TRBJ1-6, with D perhaps TRBD1 (6 bases). V shed 3 bases and J shed 0 bases, with 12 bases lying between them. Germline V gives CDR1 SGHTA, CDR2 FQGNSA. This CDR3 has 17 residues. The CDR3 DNA is TGTGCCAGCAGCTTGCGGACAGTCCTCTCCTATAATTCACCCCTCCACTTT. Its protein is CASSLRTVLSYNSPLHF.

The chain links TRBV4-1 to TRBJ2-5, with D possibly TRBD2 on 6 matching bases. This CDR3 has 14 amino acids. V lost 0 bases, J lost 7 bases, and 12 bases lay in between. Germline CDR1 is MGHRA and CDR2 is YSYEKL. The CDR3 bases are TGCGCCAGCAGCCAAGAGGGGGGAGAGGTGACCCAGTACTTC. Amino acids: CASSQEGGEVTQYF.

The chain combines TRBV29-1 with TRBJ2-5; D is perhaps TRBD2 (5 bases). V was clipped by 2 bases and J by 4 bases, with 20 bases between them. The germline gives CDR1 SQVTM, CDR2 ANQGSEA. The CDR3 has 16 amino acids. CDR3 DNA sequence: TGCAGCGTTGAAAGCGAGGGATTACGGTGGGGAGAGACCCAGTACTTC. It is translated as CSVESEGLRWGETQYF.

The chain has TRBV7-9 and TRBJ1-1; no definite D call. The germline V and J ends were trimmed by 1 base and 0 bases, with 9 bases remaining between them. This CDR3 has 15 amino acids. Germline-derived CDR1 and CDR2 are SEHNR and FQNEAQ (reference sequence). CDR3 sequence: CASSLGTRMNTEAFF. As DNA, the CDR3 is TGTGCCAGCAGCTTAGGTACTAGGATGAACACTGAAGCTTTCTTT.

The rearrangement joins TRBV9 to TRBJ1-3; TRBD1 agrees at 9 bases. Germline V gives CDR1 SGDLS, CDR2 YYNGEE. The ends lost 3 bases at V and 9 bases at J; junction bases unmatched: 7. The CDR3 extends over 14 amino acids. The CDR3 sequence: CASSELTGGGTIYF. The CDR3, as DNA: TGTGCCAGCAGCGAACTGACAGGGGGTGGCACCATATATTTT. The complete variable domain, with remaining parts taken from reference TRBV9 and TRBJ1-3, reads DSGVTQTPKHLITATGQRVTLRCSPRSGDLSVYWYQQSLDQGLQFLIQYYNGEERAKGNILERFSAQQFPDLHSELNLSSLELGDSALYFCASSELTGGGTIYFGEGSWLTVV.

The chain employs TRBV28 and TRBJ1-5; D is uncertain. There are 12 residues in the CDR3. Germline values: CDR1 MDHEN, CDR2 SYDVKM. The V gene lost 11 bases and the J gene lost 2 bases, with 10 bases spanning the gap. CDR3 coding DNA: TGTGCCGTACGGTCGGGCAATCAGCCCCAGCATTTT. Its translation is CAVRSGNQPQHF.

The V and J genes are TRBV25-1 and TRBJ2-7; maybe TRBD2 (5 bases). CDR3 size: 15 residues. Germline loops: CDR1 MGHDK, CDR2 SYGVNS. Trimming cost V 4 bases and J 4 bases, with 17 bases left between them. The CDR3 nucleotides are TGTGCCAGCAGTGCCCGGGGATCTGTACCATACGAGCAGTACTTC. Translated, it gives CASSARGSVPYEQYF.

The chain joins TRBV4-3 to TRBJ1-1; 9 bases agree with TRBD1. Germline assignment: CDR1 LGHNA and CDR2 YSLEER. The CDR3 loop spans 15 amino acids. V trimming: 4 bases; J trimming: 1 base; junction bases outside the gene matches: 4. CDR3 nucleotides: TGCGCCAGCAGCCTAGAGACAGGGGGGAACACTGAAGCTTTCTTT. As protein: CASSLETGGNTEAFF.

The V and J genes are TRBV4-1 and TRBJ1-1; the D gene is possibly TRBD1 (6 bases). CDR1 and CDR2 (germline): MGHRA, YSYEKL. This CDR3 comprises 12 residues. Trimming took off 3 bases at V and 10 bases at J, with 12 bases between the two ends. In DNA form, the CDR3 reads TGCGCCAGCAGCCATCACAGGGCCGGAGCTTTCTTT. Translating gives CASSHHRAGAFF.

The chain is built from TRBV11-2 and TRBJ2-5; 11 bases align to TRBD1. V was clipped by 2 bases and J by 4 bases; unmatched bases: 6. The CDR3 sequence is 16 residues long. From germline, CDR1 is SGHAT and CDR2 FQNNGV. In DNA, the CDR3 is TGTGCCAGCAGCTTACTAGGACAGGGGGCTGGAGAGACCCAGTACTTC. Translated: CASSLLGQGAGETQYF.

The gene calls are TRBV5-4 and TRBJ2-3; no clear D gene. This CDR3 contains 12 residues. Germline V lookup: CDR1 SGHNT, CDR2 YYREEE (reference sequence). The germline V and J ends were trimmed by 0 bases and 6 bases, with 5 bases remaining between them. Here the CDR3 DNA reads TGTGCCAGCAGCTTGGGTGCGGATACGCAGTATTTT. This translates into CASSLGADTQYF.

V is TRBV2 and J is TRBJ1-1; possible D gene TRBD1, 5 bases. V lost 4 bases and J 1 base, leaving 10 bases between the germline ends. The CDR3 loop spans 14 amino acids. Germline V gene lookup returns CDR1 SNHLY and CDR2 FYNNEI. CDR3 residues: CASSVTVENTEAFF. The CDR3 DNA reads as TGTGCCAGCAGTGTGACAGTCGAGAACACTGAAGCTTTCTTT.

The chain carries TRBV28 and TRBJ1-1; TRBD1 aligns across 8 bases. CDR1 is MDHEN and CDR2 is SYDVKM in the germline V gene. There are 12 residues in the CDR3. Trimming at V came to 6 bases and at J to 11 bases, leaving 8 bases not matched to a gene. CDR3 region: CASSRTGSKAFF. The CDR3 DNA reads TGTGCCAGCAGCCGGACAGGGAGTAAGGCTTTCTTT.

The rearrangement uses TRBV19 and TRBJ1-5; weak D call: TRBD1 (6 bases). CDR3 size: 15 residues. Germline CDR1 reads LNHDA; CDR2 reads SQIVND (reference sequence). Trimming left V 9 bases short and J 0 bases short, with 15 bases between. The CDR3 reads CASLKRTVSNQPQHF. The CDR3 DNA reads TGTGCCAGCCTTAAACGGACAGTTAGCAATCAGCCCCAGCATTTT.

The rearrangement uses TRBV11-2 and TRBJ1-2; 7 bases match TRBD1. This CDR3 has 13 amino acids. Trimming removed 5 bases from V and 5 bases from J; junction bases left unmatched: 5. CDR1 SGHAT and CDR2 FQNNGV come from the germline V gene. DNA for the CDR3: TGTGCCAGCAGCGGGGGACAGCAGTATGGCTACACCTTC. Residues: CASSGGQQYGYTF.

Details on this clone: The junction does not match germline at one end; this may be a read error. Other DNA sequences from this sample encode an identical CDR3 as well. The rearrangement links TRBV5-1 to TRBJ1-1, with TRBD1 matching over 7 bases. Looked up from germline, CDR1 is SGHRS and CDR2 is YFSETQ. This CDR3 contains 13 residues. CDR3 sequence reads: CASSLQGNTEAFF. The CDR3, as DNA: TGCGCCAGCAGTTTACAGGGGAACACTGAAGCCTTCTTT.

The chain is built from TRBV4-3 and TRBJ2-7; D uncertain. The V and J ends lost 0 bases and 11 bases respectively, with 23 bases between them. The CDR3 spans 16 residues. CDR1 and CDR2 (germline): LGHNA, YSLEER. The CDR3 loop reads CASSQDSRKAARSKYV. CDR3 coding DNA: TGCGCCAGCAGCCAAGATTCAAGGAAGGCAGCCCGGAGTAAGTACGTC.

The rearrangement uses TRBV10-1 and TRBJ1-2; D might be TRBD1 (5 bases). In germline, CDR1 is WNHNN, CDR2 SYGVQD (reference sequence). There are 14 residues in the CDR3. V was shortened by 5 bases and J by 7 bases, with 17 bases between the two germline ends. CDR3 in amino acids: CASSWRGGGGGYTF. Here the CDR3 DNA reads TGCGCCAGCAGTTGGCGGGGGGGAGGTGGTGGCTACACCTTC.

This chain links TRBV7-3 with TRBJ1-2, with TRBD1 matching 8 bases. Germline V gene lookup returns CDR1 SGHTA and CDR2 FQGTGA. The CDR3 runs to 14 residues. V lost 8 bases and J lost 5; bases outside the gene matches: 10. In nucleotides, the CDR3 is TGTGCCAGCGCCTCGTGGACAGGGACGTATGGCTACACCTTC. Protein sequence: CASASWTGTYGYTF.

As for this clone: In the same sample, other DNA sequences code for this CDR3. The chain combines TRBV5-4 with TRBJ2-5, with a weak D call TRBD1 (6 bases). From germline, CDR1 is SGHNT and CDR2 YYREEE (reference sequence). V dropped 0 bases and J dropped 4 bases, with 13 bases sitting between them. The CDR3 loop spans 15 amino acids. The CDR3 is CASSLGGGVGETQYF. DNA for the CDR3: TGTGCCAGCAGCTTGGGAGGGGGAGTGGGAGAGACCCAGTACTTC.

The chain employs TRBV5-1 and TRBJ1-3; D perhaps matches TRBD1 (6 bases). Germline loops: CDR1 SGHRS, CDR2 YFSETQ. CDR3 length: 15 residues. With 6 bases removed from V and 4 bases from J, the gap between germline ends came to 17 bases. The CDR3 sequence: CASTDVQGLGNTIYF. Written as DNA, the CDR3 is TGCGCCAGCACCGACGTACAGGGTCTCGGAAACACCATATATTTT.